This T cell receptor beta chain was sequenced in a study of T cell responses to AZD1222 COVID-19 vaccine. Study-level points and caveats: White British people made up most donors, females outnumbered males, and clonal diversity was possibly underestimated. Only a handful of people who got AZD1222 tested seropositive at baseline. Repertoire samples came only from after the peak T cell response. Vaccine-associated CD4 TCRs spanned spike, dominant at 160-218 and 743-854.

A word on this clone: The antigen is not known.

Method: immunoSEQ multiplex PCR; TCRdb's copy keeps in-frame clones and lacks some. The sample has nearly 110,000 clones; about 90% are singletons. Germline V gene data show CDR1 as MGHRA and CDR2 as YSYEKL. The CDR3 contains 14 residues. Trimming stripped 6 bases from V and 1 base from J, with 10 bases between. Sequenced material: peripheral blood, taken on day 0 of AZD1222 vaccination. This TCR was sampled from an adult in good health. The chain recombines TRBV4-1 with TRBJ1-5; D remains unclear. Here the CDR3 reads CASRNIGSNQPQHF. For the CDR3, the DNA is TGCGCCAGCAGAAACATAGGGAGCAATCAGCCCCAGCATTTT.